This entry lists 32 T cell receptor beta chains sequenced from one sample in a study of T-cell reconstitution after alpha-beta-depleted transplantation in children. Unique molecular identifiers were incorporated into the prepared TCRbeta library. One entry per CDR3 protein, called by TCRdb with MiXCR from the PCR reads. The sample records 480,000 or so distinct CDR3 sequences, 10% being singletons. The sample here was PBMCs, taken before TCRalphabeta/CD19-depleted stem cell transplant. Source of these receptors: a child aged 2 to 15 with inherited bone marrow failure, due to receive a stem cell transplant.

This clonotype has more than one count but fewer than ten. The rearrangement joins TRBV2 to TRBJ2-2; D is ambiguous. Germline CDR1 is SNHLY and CDR2 is FYNNEI. Trimming left V 5 bases short and J 5 bases short, with 12 bases between. The CDR3 is made up of 14 amino acids. CDR3 DNA: TGTGCCAGCAGTCGAGTTCCGGGTACCGGGGAGCTGTTTTTT. Translating it yields CASSRVPGTGELFF.

Remarks on this clonotype: This may be a read error, as it is one base from a much larger clone. The chain joins TRBV6-2 or TRBV6-3 to TRBJ2-5; D uncertain. The CDR3 is 12 residues long. CDR1 is MNHEY and CDR2 is SVGEGT in the germline V gene. Trimming stripped 7 bases from V and 1 base from J, with 7 bases between. Here the CDR3 DNA reads TGTGCCAGCAATGGGTCCCAAGAGACCCAGTACTTC. Protein: CASNGSQETQYF.

This clonotype was counted ten times or more. V gene TRBV29-1 combines with J gene TRBJ2-3; 8 bases fit TRBD1. Germline trimming cut 4 bases from V and 4 bases from J; bases unmatched to any gene: 4. The CDR3 runs 13 residues. Germline V gives CDR1 SQVTM, CDR2 ANQGSEA. In DNA, the CDR3 is TGCAGCGTTGTCAGGGGGCCGTCAGATACGCAGTATTTT. Translation gives CSVVRGPSDTQYF.

This clonotype has just a few counts. V and J are TRBV30 and TRBJ1-4, with D possibly TRBD1 on 6 matching bases. This CDR3 comprises 14 residues. Germline CDR1 GTSNPN, CDR2 SVGIG (reference sequence). Between the trimmed V and J ends, which lost 0 bases and 8 bases, there was a span of 13 bases. CDR3 in DNA: TGTGCCTGGAGTGTACCGGGGGCAGGCGAAAAACTGTTTTTT. Its protein product is CAWSVPGAGEKLFF.

This clonotype came up many times. V and J are TRBV11-1 and TRBJ2-1; 14 bases match TRBD2. The CDR3 covers 19 residues. Trimming took 4 bases from V and 0 from J; bases not matched to a gene: 8. Germline V gene data show CDR1 as SGHAT and CDR2 as FQDESV (reference sequence). CDR3 in amino acids: CASSSTSGRVGSSYNEQFF. Written as DNA, the CDR3 is TGTGCCAGCAGCTCGACTAGCGGGAGGGTGGGAAGCTCCTACAATGAGCAGTTCTTC.

V is TRBV6-2 or TRBV6-3 and J is TRBJ2-2, with 8 bases matching TRBD2. The V gene's germline CDR1 is MNHEY and CDR2 SVGEGT. CDR3 size: 16 residues. V was pared by 0 bases and J by 6 bases, with 6 bases of the junction left unmatched. As DNA, the CDR3 is TGTGCCAGCAGTTACTCTCAGCGGGAGCCCGCCGGGGAGCTGTTTTTT. It is translated as CASSYSQREPAGELFF.

Many counts were recorded for this clonotype. J is TRBJ2-2 and V is TRBV10-3; 7 nucleotides line up with TRBD2. Germline CDR1 and CDR2: ENHRY and SYGVKD. V shed 10 bases and J 1 base; nucleotides not matched to a gene: 6. This CDR3 comprises 14 residues. The CDR3, as DNA: TGTGCCACGGGGGGACTCCAGAACACCGGGGAGCTGTTTTTT. Translating gives CATGGLQNTGELFF.

This clonotype came up a few times. V usage is TRBV29-1 and J usage is TRBJ2-1, with D possibly TRBD2 on 6 matching bases. The germline CDR1 and CDR2 sequences are SQVTM and ANQGSEA. Trimming cost V 3 bases and J 0 bases, with 15 bases left between them. This CDR3 is built from 16 residues. The CDR3 protein is CSVEPASASSYNEQFF. For the CDR3, the DNA is TGCAGCGTTGAGCCTGCTAGCGCTAGCTCCTACAATGAGCAGTTCTTC.

This clonotype was recorded at least ten times. The rearrangement uses TRBV7-2 and TRBJ1-2; 10 positions agree with TRBD1. The CDR3 is made up of 16 amino acids. Germline values: CDR1 SGHTA, CDR2 FQGNSA. V was clipped by 0 bases and J by 4 bases; unmatched bases: 5. The CDR3, as DNA: TGTGCCAGCAGCTTAGCCCAGACAGGGGGCGGCTATGGCTACACCTTC. Amino acids: CASSLAQTGGGYGYTF.

This clonotype was found many times. This CDR3 reads CASSLDFAGELFF. The CDR3 DNA follows: TGCGCCAGCAGCCTAGACTTTGCCGGGGAGCTGTTTTTT. The chain has TRBV5-1 and TRBJ2-2; D gene uncertain. Germline V CDR1 and CDR2: SGHRS, YFSETQ. The CDR3 is 13 amino acids. Trimming took 4 bases from V and 6 from J, leaving 10 bases between them.

About this clonotype: The junction departs from the called germline gene at one end, perhaps through a read error. The chain is built from TRBV5-5 and TRBJ2-1; 10 positions match TRBD1. Germline-derived CDR1 and CDR2 are SGHKS and YYEKEE (reference sequence). There are 15 residues in the CDR3. The CDR3, as DNA: TGTGCCAGCAGCTCGGACAGGGGGTCCTACGATGAGCAGTTCTTC. Encoded protein: CASSSDRGSYDEQFF.

This clonotype was observed many times. The chain combines TRBV28 with TRBJ2-3, with D unresolved. Trimming took off 10 bases at V and 11 bases at J, with 13 bases between the two ends. The CDR3 loop spans 10 amino acids. Germline CDR1 reads MDHEN; CDR2 reads SYDVKM. This CDR3 is CATHRHWQYF. Written as DNA, the CDR3 is TGTGCCACCCATCGGCACTGGCAGTATTTT.

This clonotype was recorded at least ten times. V is TRBV7-2 and J is TRBJ2-3, with D perhaps TRBD1 (5 bases). The CDR3 loop spans 14 amino acids. Trimming removed 3 bases from V and 4 bases from J, with 11 bases in between. CDR1 is SGHTA and CDR2 is FQGNSA in the germline V gene. Here the CDR3 DNA reads TGTGCCAGCAGCTTTGGCAGGGTTGCAGATACGCAGTATTTT. Encoded protein: CASSFGRVADTQYF. Full variable domain (remainder filled in from reference TRBV7-2 and TRBJ2-3): GAGVSQSPSNKVTEKGKDVELRCDPISGHTALYWYRQSLGQGLEFLIYFQGNSAPDKSGLPSDRFSAERTGGSVSTLTIQRTQQEDSAVYLCASSFGRVADTQYFGPGTRLTVL.

The sample holds many counts of this clonotype. The V call is TRBV9, the J call TRBJ1-5; D unresolved. This CDR3 comprises 17 residues. Per the germline V gene, CDR1 is SGDLS and CDR2 is YYNGEE. V lost 3 bases, J lost 2 bases, and 18 bases lay in between. The CDR3, as DNA: TGTGCCAGCAGCGCGGGGTCAGGCCCGCAAGGCAATCAGCCCCAGCATTTT. It encodes CASSAGSGPQGNQPQHF.

This clonotype was observed at least ten times. V gene TRBV5-6 combines with J gene TRBJ2-1; D may be TRBD2 (5 bases). CDR1 is SGHDT and CDR2 is YYEEEE in the germline V gene. This CDR3 has 13 residues. V was trimmed by 1 base and J by 12 bases, leaving 14 bases between them. The CDR3, as DNA: TGTGCCAGCAGCTTGCCTAGCCCAACCGTGCAGTTCTTC. Translation: CASSLPSPTVQFF. Supplemented by reference TRBV5-6 and TRBJ2-1, the full variable domain reads DAGVTQSPTHLIKTRGQQVTLRCSPKSGHDTVSWYQQALGQGPQFIFQYYEEEERQRGNFPDRFSGHQFPNYSSELNVNALLLGDSALYLCASSLPSPTVQFFGPGTRLTVL.

The table lists this clonotype with many counts. J is TRBJ2-1 and V is TRBV20-1; 10 bases fit TRBD2. This CDR3 contains 16 residues. V gave up 6 bases and J gave up 4 bases; unmatched junction bases: 12. Per germline, CDR1 DFQATT and CDR2 SNEGSKA (reference sequence). CDR3 in DNA: TGCAGTGCGGTTCCCATTCTAGCGGGAGATTACAATGAGCAGTTCTTC. Encoded protein: CSAVPILAGDYNEQFF.

This clonotype has a count of ten or more. The V call is TRBV29-1, the J call TRBJ1-2; 7 bases fit TRBD1. J gave up 6 bases and V 1 base, and 5 bases lay outside the gene matches. The CDR3 sequence is 13 residues long. Germline CDR1 and CDR2: SQVTM and ANQGSEA. For the CDR3, the DNA is TGCAGCGTTGAAGTTGGGCAGGGGGATGGCTACACCTTC. This codes for CSVEVGQGDGYTF.

V and J are TRBV15 and TRBJ2-2; D is undetermined. The CDR3 consists of 13 residues. Trimming removed 0 bases at V and 7 bases at J, with 6 bases between. CDR1 is LNHNV and CDR2 is YYDKDF in the germline V gene (reference sequence). The CDR3 reads CATSRDPDGELFF. The CDR3 nucleotides are TGTGCCACCAGCAGAGATCCGGACGGGGAGCTGTTTTTT. The full variable domain, in which reference TRBV15 and TRBJ2-2 provide the parts outside the CDR3, is DAMVIQNPRYQVTQFGKPVTLSCSQTLNHNVMYWYQQKSSQAPKLLFHYYDKDFNNEADTPDNFQSRRPNTSFCFLDIRSPGLGDTAMYLCATSRDPDGELFFGEGSRLTVL.

The sample holds many counts of this clonotype. V is TRBV5-4 and J is TRBJ2-4; TRBD1 agrees at 10 bases. Looked up from germline, CDR1 is SGHNT and CDR2 is YYREEE (reference sequence). V was clipped by 4 bases and J by 6 bases; unmatched bases: 7. The CDR3 totals 15 residues. CDR3 in amino acids: CASSLGQGPINIQYF. In DNA form, the CDR3 reads TGTGCCAGCAGCCTGGGACAGGGGCCCATAAACATTCAGTACTTC.

This clonotype was counted ten times or more. The rearrangement links TRBV15 to TRBJ2-3, with 9 bases fitting TRBD2. There are 15 residues in the CDR3. Germline trimming cut 4 bases from V and 1 base from J; bases unmatched to any gene: 3. Germline V gene lookup returns CDR1 LNHNV and CDR2 YYDKDF (reference sequence). The CDR3 reads CATSMTSGRTDTQYF. CDR3 DNA sequence: TGTGCCACCAGCATGACTAGCGGACGCACAGATACGCAGTATTTT.

At least ten counts were recorded for this clonotype. The chain uses TRBV11-2 and TRBJ2-7, with D perhaps TRBD1 or TRBD2 (6 bases each). V was shortened by 2 bases and J by 5 bases, with 10 bases between the two germline ends. The CDR3 contains 13 residues. Looked up from germline, CDR1 is SGHAT and CDR2 is FQNNGV. The CDR3 loop is CASSLWGAHEQYF. In DNA form, the CDR3 reads TGTGCCAGCAGCTTATGGGGGGCCCACGAGCAGTACTTC.

In this sample, this clonotype turned up many times. V and J are TRBV5-1 and TRBJ2-7; D is possibly TRBD2 (6 bases). The CDR3 spans 15 residues. V shed 4 bases and J shed 3 bases, with 17 bases lying between them. The germline V gene encodes CDR1 SGHRS and CDR2 YFSETQ. The DNA for the CDR3 is TGCGCCAGCAGCAAACCGGGACTTGAGAGCTACGAGCAGTACTTC. Encoded protein: CASSKPGLESYEQYF. Together with reference TRBV5-1 and TRBJ2-7, the CDR3 gives the full variable domain: KAGVTQTPRYLIKTRGQQVTLSCSPISGHRSVSWYQQTPGQGLQFLFEYFSETQRNKGNFPGRFSGRQFSNSRSEMNVSTLELGDSALYLCASSKPGLESYEQYFGPGTRLTVT.

About this clonotype: An end of the junction differs from the germline gene, which may be a read error. The genes are TRBV7-2 and TRBJ2-7, with TRBD1 identical over 7 bases. CDR1 SGHTA and CDR2 FQGNSA come from the germline V gene. The CDR3 extends over 14 amino acids. This CDR3 reads CAGSLLGGSHEQYF. The DNA for the CDR3 is TGTGCCGGCAGCTTACTAGGGGGCTCCCACGAGCAGTACTTC.

This clonotype was detected many times. CDR3 in DNA: TGCAGTGCTAGTGTAGCGGGCTGGCCTGGAGACAATGAGCAGTTCTTC. It encodes CSASVAGWPGDNEQFF. The J gene is TRBJ2-1, the V gene TRBV20-1, with TRBD2 matching 7 bases. CDR1 and CDR2 (germline): DFQATT, SNEGSKA (reference sequence). V dropped 3 bases and J dropped 5; count of bases not matched to a gene: 13. The CDR3 length is 16 residues.

This clonotype has at least ten counts. The chain is built from TRBV2 and TRBJ2-5; 9 positions match TRBD1. The V gene end was trimmed by 9 bases and the J gene end by 4 bases; junction bases not matched to a gene: 6. There are 13 residues in the CDR3. Germline V CDR1 and CDR2: SNHLY, FYNNEI. CDR3 protein: CARRGTGRETQYF. CDR3 in DNA: TGTGCCAGGCGAGGGACAGGGCGAGAGACCCAGTACTTC.

This clonotype was seen a few times. The rearrangement uses TRBV3-1 and TRBJ2-1; TRBD2 aligns across 14 bases. CDR1 and CDR2 from the germline V gene are LGHDT and YNNKEL (reference sequence). Unmatched junction bases numbered 9, after V lost 4 bases and J lost 4 bases. The CDR3 is made up of 18 amino acids. The CDR3 reads CASSRATGLAGAYNEQFF. The DNA for the CDR3 is TGTGCCAGCAGCCGAGCGACGGGACTAGCGGGGGCATACAATGAGCAGTTCTTC.

The table lists this clonotype with many counts. J is TRBJ2-5 and V is TRBV14; D not certain. The V end lost 4 bases, the J end lost 5 bases, and 14 bases lay between the germline ends. Germline CDR1 SGHDN, CDR2 FVKESK. This CDR3 is 14 amino acids long. The CDR3 loop is CASSPSLSYETQYF. In DNA, the CDR3 is TGTGCCAGCAGCCCATCCCTCTCGTACGAGACCCAGTACTTC.

J is TRBJ2-2 and V is TRBV6-5; 9 nucleotides match TRBD2. Trimming took 0 bases from V and 1 from J; bases not matched to a gene: 15. The CDR3 contains 21 residues. Germline values: CDR1 MNHEY, CDR2 SVGAGI. The CDR3 reads CASSYSTLPAGLAMNTGELFF. CDR3 nucleotide sequence: TGTGCCAGCAGTTACTCGACCTTGCCGGCTGGACTAGCGATGAACACCGGGGAGCTGTTTTTT.

This clonotype was observed many times. The chain employs TRBV21-1 and TRBJ1-5. TRBV21-1 is annotated as a pseudogene. This CDR3 comprises 18 residues. The CDR3 DNA sequence: TGTGCCAGCAGCAAAGCGGTCGAAGATCCGGAGGGCAATCAGCCCCAGCATTTT. Translation: CASSKAVEDPEGNQPQHF.

This clonotype appeared a few times. J is TRBJ1-5 and V is TRBV20-1; no firm D call. The V and J ends lost 0 bases and 11 bases respectively, with 14 bases between them. CDR3 length: 13 residues. CDR1 is DFQATT, CDR2 SNEGSKA, per germline (reference sequence). For the CDR3, the DNA is TGCAGTGCTAGAGATGCCACTTGGGCGTCCCAGCATTTT. This gives the protein CSARDATWASQHF.

Regarding this clonotype: Mismatch with germline at one junction end may stem from a read error. V and J are TRBV5-1 and TRBJ2-2, with 12 bases aligning to TRBD2. CDR3 size: 18 residues. Germline V gene data show CDR1 as SGHRS and CDR2 as YFSETQ. The DNA of the CDR3 is TGCGCCAGCTACCGGGGCCTAGCGGGAGGGACGGACACCCGGGAGCTGTTTTTT. This gives the protein CASYRGLAGGTDTRELFF.

This clonotype has at least ten counts. The V and J genes are TRBV20-1 and TRBJ2-5, with TRBD2 identical over 10 bases. The germline V gene has CDR1 DFQATT and CDR2 SNEGSKA (reference sequence). CDR3 length: 14 amino acids. The V and J ends lost 4 bases and 2 bases, in that order; junction bases with no gene match: 4. The CDR3 DNA reads TGCAGTGCTATCAGCGGGAGGGATCAAGAGACCCAGTACTTC. Translated, it gives CSAISGRDQETQYF.